This T cell receptor (beta chain) was captured in a study of T cells in localized non-small cell lung cancer. The method was immunoSEQ multiplex PCR; TCRdb's version includes in-frame clones alone and lacks a portion of them. The sample carries under 35,000 clones, over 75% recorded once. From germline, CDR1 is LGHNA and CDR2 YSLEER. The length of the CDR3 is 15 residues. Between the trimmed V and J ends, which lost 0 bases and 4 bases, there was a span of 12 bases. Study-level points and caveats: Sequencing was restricted to one tumor region; therefore, heterogeneity remains possible. In uninvolved adjacent lung, T cell clonality reached its highest value, exceeding tumor. Paired adjacent lung recovered a median approximately 57 of the top 100 tumor clones.

For this clone: What it binds is unknown.

This clonotype was obtained from a woman aged 40 to 75 with stage III lung adenocarcinoma. This sequence joins TRBV4-3 and TRBJ1-1; D ambiguous. The specimen was peripheral blood mononuclear cells, collected before any cancer treatment. CDR3 loop: CASSQDRGRGTEAFF. In DNA form, the CDR3 reads TGCGCCAGCAGCCAAGACCGGGGTCGGGGCACTGAAGCTTTCTTT.